These 13 T cell receptor beta chains originate from one sample sequenced in a study of blood T cell repertoires in COVID-19 (dated by TCRdb to 2018 to 2021). The library was produced with the immunoSEQ multiplex PCR assay. TCRdb limited this immuneACCESS table to in-frame rearrangements with V and J called. A share of clones is missing; checked studies link under half to unresolved V genes, and the rest is unexplained. The sample table holds around 88,000 clones, of which over 75% were seen once. The top ten hold about 2.7% of the sample. The sequenced sample was peripheral blood. The receptors were gathered from a woman older than 75 with acute or convalescent COVID-19.

The chain uses TRBV7-5 and TRBJ1-5; the table calls TRBD1, which could not be checked here. TRBV7-5 is tagged as a pseudogene. The CDR3 has 14 residues. CDR3 nucleotides: TGTGTCAGAAGCTTGACAGGGGGCCATCAGCCCCAGCATTTT. This encodes CVRSLTGGHQPQHF.

V gene TRBV5-8 combines with J gene TRBJ2-6, with 10 bases aligning to TRBD1. The CDR3 spans 17 residues. CDR1 is SGHTS, CDR2 YDEGEE, per germline. J lost 4 bases, V lost 3 bases, and 7 bases had no gene match. CDR3 bases: TGTGCCAGCAGCTGGGACAGGGGCTTGGGGGGGGCCAACGTCCTGACTTTC. Its protein product is CASSWDRGLGGANVLTF.

The chain combines TRBV19 with TRBJ2-1, with TRBD2 identical over 7 bases. The CDR3 consists of 15 residues. J gave up 2 bases and V 4 bases, and 5 bases lay outside the gene matches. Germline V gives CDR1 LNHDA, CDR2 SQIVND (reference sequence). CDR3 protein: CASSKPSGTYNEQFF. The CDR3 DNA follows: TGTGCCAGTAGTAAACCTAGCGGAACCTACAATGAGCAGTTCTTC.

The chain recombines TRBV19 with TRBJ1-2; maybe TRBD1 (5 bases). Germline CDR1 and CDR2: LNHDA and SQIVND (reference sequence). V lost 4 bases and J 8 bases, leaving 26 bases between the germline ends. CDR3 size: 17 residues. Here the CDR3 reads CASSSLTGTGQVLGYTF. CDR3 DNA: TGTGCCAGTAGTAGCCTCACTGGGACTGGCCAAGTTCTGGGCTACACCTTC.

The V call is TRBV5-4, the J call TRBJ2-2; 7 nucleotides line up with TRBD1. V was clipped by 2 bases and J by 6 bases; unmatched bases: 4. CDR3 size: 14 residues. Germline V gene data show CDR1 as SGHNT and CDR2 as YYREEE (reference sequence). Written as DNA, the CDR3 is TGTGCCAGCAGCTTCAGACAGGGTGCCGGGGAGCTGTTTTTT. Translation gives CASSFRQGAGELFF.

This chain uses TRBV7-8 with TRBJ2-7, with D maybe TRBD1 (6 bases). Germline-derived CDR1 and CDR2 are SGHVS and FQNEAQ. The V end lost 4 bases, the J end lost 9 bases, and 19 bases lay between the germline ends. The CDR3 spans 14 residues. The CDR3 sequence is CASSSSTGPKGQYF. CDR3 sequence (DNA): TGTGCCAGCAGCTCTTCGACAGGCCCAAAGGGGCAGTACTTC.

The rearrangement joins TRBV7-2 to TRBJ1-1; D gene uncertain. CDR3 length: 11 amino acids. V gave up 4 bases and J gave up 7 bases, with 7 bases separating them. Germline CDR1 and CDR2: SGHTA and FQGNSA. CDR3 sequence (DNA): TGTGCCAGCAGCTACCTATTTGAAGCTTTCTTT. Amino acid sequence: CASSYLFEAFF.

The rearrangement links TRBV30 to TRBJ2-1; TRBD2 matches 8 bases. The V segment lost 3 bases and the J segment 2 bases; nucleotides outside the gene matches: 9. CDR3 length equals 16 residues. Looked up from germline, CDR1 is GTSNPN and CDR2 is SVGIG (reference sequence). The CDR3: CAWRNRGGEAYNEQFF. The CDR3 DNA reads as TGTGCCTGGAGAAACCGGGGGGGCGAAGCCTACAATGAGCAGTTCTTC. The complete variable domain, with remaining parts taken from reference TRBV30 and TRBJ2-1, reads SQTIHQWPATLVQPVGSPLSLECTVEGTSNPNLYWYRQAAGRGLQLLFYSVGIGQISSEVPQNLSASRPQDRQFILSSKKLLLSDSGFYLCAWRNRGGEAYNEQFFGPGTRLTVL.

This sequence joins TRBV6-5 and TRBJ1-4, with D unclear. The CDR3 contains 14 residues. V lost 7 bases and J 1 base, leaving 10 bases between the germline ends. From germline, CDR1 is MNHEY and CDR2 SVGAGI. CDR3 protein: CASNIWQTNEKLFF. CDR3 bases: TGTGCCAGCAATATTTGGCAAACTAATGAAAAACTGTTTTTT.

The chain couples TRBV28 to TRBJ1-4; D call uncertain. V lost 2 bases, J lost 6 bases, and 13 bases lay in between. The CDR3 has 15 amino acids. Germline V CDR1 and CDR2: MDHEN, SYDVKM. This CDR3 is CASSLLGVGDEKLFF. As DNA, the CDR3 is TGTGCCAGCAGTTTACTCGGGGTTGGGGATGAAAAACTGTTTTTT.

The rearrangement joins TRBV7-3 to TRBJ1-3; D unclear. CDR3 length: 16 residues. Between the trimmed V and J ends, which lost 3 bases and 0 bases, there was a span of 12 bases. Germline V gene sequence: CDR1 SGHTA, CDR2 FQGTGA. The CDR3 protein is CASSFAVTISGNTIYF. In DNA, the CDR3 is TGTGCCAGCAGCTTTGCGGTGACCATCTCTGGAAACACCATATATTTT.

The CDR3 DNA sequence: TGCAGTGCTAGTTCTTCCGGGACTAGGAACACCGGGGAGCTGTTTTTT. Amino acid sequence: CSASSSGTRNTGELFF. The chain combines TRBV20-1 with TRBJ2-2; 8 bases line up with TRBD2. Germline loops: CDR1 DFQATT, CDR2 SNEGSKA (reference sequence). The trim removed 3 bases at V and 1 base at J, leaving 7 bases unmatched. The CDR3 has 16 residues.

In the case of this clone: Its ends do not fully match the called genes, so a read error is possible. The chain recombines TRBV7-7 with TRBJ2-5; D is possibly TRBD2 (5 bases). Germline CDR1 SSHAT, CDR2 FNYEAQ (reference sequence). The CDR3 has 15 residues. The CDR3 spells CASSLNPLGQETQYF. CDR3 DNA sequence: TGTGCTAGCAGCTTAAACCCACTAGGGCAAGAGACCCAGTACTTC.